This TCR beta chain was obtained from a study of blood T cell repertoires in COVID-19. This table comes from immunoSEQ multiplex PCR, and its TCRdb copy is limited to in-frame clones, with some not included. Seen here are some 200,000 clones, 80% to 90% observed once, and the top ten hold roughly 15%. This CDR3 comprises 18 residues. The junction had 16 bases not matched to a gene; V was cut back by 2 bases and J by 7 bases. Germline CDR1 reads LNHNV; CDR2 reads YYDKDF (reference sequence). This clone showed up just once. The rearrangement joins TRBV15 to TRBJ1-4; 7 positions agree with TRBD1. The specimen sequenced was peripheral blood. The sequence was obtained from a woman aged 70-85 years with COVID-19, enrolled during active disease. The CDR3 loop reads CATSRTIGVTGRGEKLFF. CDR3 bases: TGTGCCACCAGCAGAACGATTGGGGTGACAGGGAGAGGTGAAAAACTGTTTTTT.